The 25 T cell receptor beta chains below all came from one sample that was sequenced in a study of T cell responses to AZD1222 COVID-19 vaccine. Generated by immunoSEQ multiplex PCR, the TCRdb table keeps only in-frame clones and is missing some. The table lists 150,000 to 200,000 clones, 80% to 90% of them singletons, with 11% in the top ten. Specimen: peripheral blood, collected 28 days after the second AZD1222 dose. The source of these receptors is an adult who received the AZD1222 COVID-19 vaccine.

The chain uses TRBV6-5 and TRBJ1-1; D gene unclear. V was cut by 10 bases and J by 3 bases, with 15 bases left in between. CDR1 is MNHEY and CDR2 is SVGAGI in the germline V gene. CDR3 size: 13 residues. The CDR3 is CATMDLTYTEAFF. Written as DNA, the CDR3 is TGTGCCACCATGGACTTGACTTACACTGAAGCTTTCTTT.

The chain carries TRBV5-5 and TRBJ2-7; a weak D match, TRBD2 (6 bases). V was clipped by 6 bases and J by 3 bases, with 19 bases between them. From germline, CDR1 is SGHKS and CDR2 YYEKEE (reference sequence). CDR3 length: 15 residues. Here the CDR3 DNA reads TGTGCCAGCACCCTGGAGGGTGAGGAGGGCTACGAGCAGTACTTC. It yields the protein CASTLEGEEGYEQYF.

The V and J genes are TRBV6-4 and TRBJ2-7; TRBD1 matches at 7 bases. Trimming cost V 6 bases and J 2 bases; bases outside gene matches: 4. Germline CDR1 MRHNA, CDR2 SNTAGT. This CDR3 is built from 13 residues. In nucleotides, the CDR3 is TGTGCCAGCAGCCCGGGGACAGCCTACGAGCAGTACTTC. It is translated as CASSPGTAYEQYF.

The table lists this clone with a count of one. V gene TRBV10-3 combines with J gene TRBJ2-1; the match to TRBD2 covers 8 bases. The CDR3 is made up of 12 amino acids. The germline gives CDR1 ENHRY, CDR2 SYGVKD. V shed 6 bases and J 10 bases; nucleotides not matched to a gene: 5. The CDR3 region is CAISVGLGEQFF. CDR3 DNA: TGTGCCATCAGCGTGGGACTAGGAGAGCAGTTCTTC.

This clone was detected once. The rearrangement links TRBV5-4 to TRBJ2-3, with 10 positions matching TRBD2. V lost 4 bases and J lost 4; bases outside the gene matches: 9. The CDR3 sequence is 16 residues long. CDR1 is SGHNT, CDR2 YYREEE, per germline (reference sequence). The CDR3 DNA reads TGTGCCAGCAGCGAGAAGCGGGGGGGCATGGCAGATACGCAGTATTTT. Protein sequence: CASSEKRGGMADTQYF.

The V gene is TRBV30, the J gene TRBJ1-3; D gene unclear. The CDR3 loop spans 13 amino acids. Trimming took 4 bases from V and 3 from J, leaving 10 bases between them. Per germline, CDR1 GTSNPN and CDR2 SVGIG (reference sequence). The CDR3 here is CAWTLSIGNTIYF. The CDR3 DNA sequence: TGTGCCTGGACGCTTTCAATTGGAAACACCATATATTTT.

J is TRBJ2-1 and V is TRBV2; D is unresolved. The CDR3 sequence is 13 residues long. Trimming removed 4 bases from V and 10 bases from J, with 14 bases in between. The germline CDR1 and CDR2 sequences are SNHLY and FYNNEI. The CDR3 here is CASSVDSLAEQFF. The CDR3 coding sequence is TGTGCCAGCAGTGTTGATAGCCTGGCCGAGCAGTTCTTC.

This clone appeared a few times. CDR3 region: CASSLGGVTNTEAFF. CDR3 nucleotides: TGCGCCAGCAGCTTGGGGGGAGTTACGAACACTGAAGCTTTCTTT. The chain joins TRBV5-1 to TRBJ1-1; D not certain. The germline CDR1 and CDR2 sequences are SGHRS and YFSETQ. The CDR3 extends over 15 amino acids. The V end was cut by 0 bases, the J end by 1 base, with 10 bases between. Together with reference TRBV5-1 and TRBJ1-1, the CDR3 gives the full variable domain: KAGVTQTPRYLIKTRGQQVTLSCSPISGHRSVSWYQQTPGQGLQFLFEYFSETQRNKGNFPGRFSGRQFSNSRSEMNVSTLELGDSALYLCASSLGGVTNTEAFFGQGTRLTVV.

The gene calls are TRBV19 and TRBJ1-4; 7 bases match TRBD1. The CDR3 runs to 13 residues. After removal of 9 bases from V and 6 bases from J, the junction contained 7 bases not matched to a gene. Germline loops: CDR1 LNHDA, CDR2 SQIVND (reference sequence). The CDR3 sequence is CASKYTGDEKLFF. For the CDR3, the DNA is TGTGCCAGCAAGTACACAGGGGATGAAAAACTGTTTTTT. The entire variable domain, with the rest obtained from reference TRBV19 and TRBJ1-4, is as follows: DGGITQSPKYLFRKEGQNVTLSCEQNLNHDAMYWYRQDPGQGLRLIYYSQIVNDFQKGDIAEGYSVSREKKESFPLTVTSAQKNPTAFYLCASKYTGDEKLFFGSGTQLSVL.

This chain joins TRBV14 and TRBJ2-7; D is perhaps TRBD1 (6 bases). V lost 1 base, J lost 3 bases, and 19 bases lay in between. Per germline, CDR1 SGHDN and CDR2 FVKESK. CDR3 length: 17 amino acids. The CDR3 coding sequence is TGTGCCAGCAGCCAAGGGCCCAGGGGATACCACTACTACGAGCAGTACTTC. Its translation is CASSQGPRGYHYYEQYF.

The chain couples TRBV7-9 to TRBJ1-2; D is unresolved. Trimming took 5 bases from V and 8 from J, leaving 12 bases between them. Germline V CDR1 and CDR2: SEHNR, FQNEAQ (reference sequence). The CDR3 extends over 12 amino acids. DNA of the CDR3: TGTGCCAGCAGCAGAGAAACTGACGGCTACACCTTC. Amino acid sequence: CASSRETDGYTF.

Details on this clone: Additional DNA sequences in this sample encode the identical CDR3. The rearrangement joins TRBV5-1 to TRBJ2-3; TRBD2 matches 10 bases. The V gene end was trimmed by 1 base and the J gene end by 2 bases; junction bases not matched to a gene: 1. Germline values: CDR1 SGHRS, CDR2 YFSETQ. This CDR3 contains 15 residues. CDR3 bases: TGCGCCAGCAGCTTGAGCGGGGGGGCCACAGATACGCAGTATTTT. It is translated as CASSLSGGATDTQYF.

The chain joins TRBV9 to TRBJ1-6; 8 nucleotides match TRBD1. CDR1 and CDR2 (germline): SGDLS, YYNGEE. With V trimmed by 4 bases and J by 10 bases, 13 bases remained unmatched. The CDR3 length is 16 residues. The CDR3: CASSTDPGGAVSPLHF. CDR3 sequence (DNA): TGTGCCAGCAGCACGGATCCAGGGGGCGCGGTCTCACCCCTCCACTTT.

The chain recombines TRBV18 with TRBJ1-5; D is undetermined. The V end was cut by 3 bases, the J end by 3 bases, with 9 bases between. Germline loops: CDR1 KGHSH, CDR2 LQKENI. The CDR3 covers 14 residues. The CDR3 reads CASSPGPNNQPQHF. The CDR3 nucleotides read TGTGCCAGCTCACCCGGGCCCAACAATCAGCCCCAGCATTTT.

The V gene is TRBV3-1 (or the pseudogene TRBV3-2), the J gene TRBJ2-5; tentative D call: TRBD1 (6 bases). V was shortened by 4 bases and J by 1 base, with 16 bases between the two germline ends. CDR3 length: 16 amino acids. Germline-derived CDR1 and CDR2 are LGHDT and YNNKEL (reference sequence). The CDR3 DNA reads as TGTGCCAGCAGCCTACAGGGCCTACTCCCCCAAGAGACCCAGTACTTC. Amino acid sequence: CASSLQGLLPQETQYF.

There are a few counts of this clone. The rearrangement uses TRBV27 and TRBJ2-7; 10 bases line up with TRBD1. V was clipped by 1 base and J by 3 bases; unmatched bases: 6. The length of the CDR3 is 16 residues. Germline values: CDR1 MNHEY, CDR2 SMNVEV (reference sequence). The CDR3 spells CASSLFGTGVLYEQYF. CDR3 bases: TGTGCCAGCAGTTTATTCGGGACAGGGGTTCTCTACGAGCAGTACTTC.

The chain couples TRBV7-9 to TRBJ2-4, with D uncertain. V was shortened by 0 bases and J by 1 base, with 4 bases between the two germline ends. CDR1 and CDR2 from the germline V gene are SEHNR and FQNEAQ (reference sequence). The CDR3 runs to 14 residues. The CDR3 is CASSLAGAKNIQYF. CDR3 nucleotides: TGTGCCAGCAGCTTAGCAGGGGCCAAAAACATTCAGTACTTC. Full variable domain (remainder filled in from reference TRBV7-9 and TRBJ2-4): DTGVSQNPRHKITKRGQNVTFRCDPISEHNRLYWYRQTLGQGPEFLTYFQNEAQLEKSRLLSDRFSAERPKGSFSTLEIQRTEQGDSAMYLCASSLAGAKNIQYFGAGTRLSVL.

This chain uses TRBV7-2 with TRBJ1-2, with D possibly being TRBD1 (6 bases). The length of the CDR3 is 15 residues. Looked up from germline, CDR1 is SGHTA and CDR2 is FQGNSA. Trimming stripped 6 bases from V and 0 bases from J, with 14 bases between. CDR3 sequence: CASRDSGIPNYGYTF. The CDR3 DNA reads as TGTGCCAGCAGGGACAGTGGGATACCTAACTATGGCTACACCTTC.

This clone occurred once. The V gene is TRBV30, the J gene TRBJ1-5; D possibly corresponds to TRBD1 (5 bases). The germline CDR1 and CDR2 sequences are GTSNPN and SVGIG (reference sequence). CDR3 length: 12 residues. The germline V and J ends were trimmed by 2 bases and 8 bases, with 10 bases remaining between them. CDR3 sequence reads: CAWSTGGEPQHF. CDR3 coding DNA: TGTGCCTGGAGTACGGGGGGAGAGCCCCAGCATTTT.

The chain recombines TRBV11-1 with TRBJ1-1; no clear D. The CDR3 is 12 residues long. V was clipped by 5 bases and J by 5 bases, with 9 bases between them. CDR1 is SGHAT, CDR2 FQDESV, per germline (reference sequence). CDR3 amino acids: CASSPHRTEAFF. The CDR3 nucleotides read TGTGCCAGCAGCCCTCATCGGACTGAAGCTTTCTTT.

The chain is built from TRBV5-4 and TRBJ2-7, with TRBD2 identical over 8 bases. The CDR3 contains 17 residues. Germline CDR1 SGHNT, CDR2 YYREEE (reference sequence). The V and J ends lost 1 base and 1 base, in that order; junction bases with no gene match: 10. CDR3 in DNA: TGTGCCAGCAGCTTGTTCGAGCGGGGGAGCAAGTCCTACGAGCAGTACTTC. It yields the protein CASSLFERGSKSYEQYF. The full variable domain, its missing parts supplied by reference TRBV5-4 and TRBJ2-7, is ETGVTQSPTHLIKTRGQQVTLRCSSQSGHNTVSWYQQALGQGPQFIFQYYREEENGRGNFPPRFSGLQFPNYSSELNVNALELDDSALYLCASSLFERGSKSYEQYFGPGTRLTVT.

The chain links TRBV4-1 to TRBJ2-3, with TRBD1 identical over 9 bases. Germline V CDR1 and CDR2: MGHRA, YSYEKL. The CDR3 covers 16 residues. With 9 bases clipped from V and 0 bases from J, the junction kept 10 bases outside the gene matches. The CDR3 loop is CASRQGQGASTDTQYF. DNA for the CDR3: TGCGCCAGTAGACAGGGACAGGGTGCTAGCACAGATACGCAGTATTTT.

This chain links TRBV30 with TRBJ2-2; TRBD1 is a possible D gene (6 bases). With 6 bases removed from V and 1 base from J, the gap between germline ends came to 12 bases. CDR1 GTSNPN and CDR2 SVGIG come from the germline V gene (reference sequence). The CDR3 spans 14 residues. This chain's CDR3 is CACHGQRNTGELFF. For the CDR3, the DNA is TGTGCCTGCCACGGACAGAGGAACACCGGGGAGCTGTTTTTT.

This sequence joins TRBV19 and TRBJ2-1; 7 positions match TRBD2. CDR1 and CDR2 from the germline V gene are LNHDA and SQIVND (reference sequence). CDR3 length equals 16 residues. V shed 1 base and J 5 bases; nucleotides not matched to a gene: 8. The CDR3 sequence is CASSIVWGGQDNEQFF. The DNA of the CDR3 is TGTGCCAGTAGTATAGTCTGGGGAGGGCAGGACAATGAGCAGTTCTTC.

The chain combines TRBV9 with TRBJ1-2; TRBD1 might be the D (5 bases). Trimming pared 5 bases from V and 4 bases from J, leaving 15 bases between. This CDR3 comprises 14 residues. CDR1 SGDLS and CDR2 YYNGEE come from the germline V gene. The DNA for the CDR3 is TGTGCCAGCAGTCCGGGGGACCTCTCCTATGGCTACACCTTC. Translation: CASSPGDLSYGYTF.